The 22 T cell receptor beta chains listed next were all sequenced from one sample in a study of T cell responses to AZD1222 COVID-19 vaccine. Data came from immunoSEQ multiplex PCR; TCRdb stores just in-frame clones and leaves some out. Of 110,000 or so clones listed, more than 75% were seen once; the top ten hold 2% to 3%. Sample: peripheral blood, taken on day 0 of AZD1222 vaccination. The receptors originated from an adult in good health.

This chain connects TRBV9 to TRBJ2-5; no firm D call. CDR3 length equals 13 residues. The V gene's germline CDR1 is SGDLS and CDR2 YYNGEE. Trimming removed 1 base at V and 5 bases at J, with 9 bases between. CDR3 amino acids: CASSVPGRETQYF. The DNA for the CDR3 is TGTGCCAGCAGCGTACCAGGAAGGGAGACCCAGTACTTC.

The rearrangement links TRBV29-1 to TRBJ2-7; a possible D gene is TRBD1 (6 bases). The CDR3 loop spans 12 amino acids. Trimming took off 7 bases at V and 2 bases at J, with 12 bases between the two ends. Per germline, CDR1 SQVTM and CDR2 ANQGSEA. CDR3 in DNA: TGCAGCGCCAGGGACACCACCTACGAGCAGTACTTC. This sequence encodes CSARDTTYEQYF.

This chain uses TRBV5-6 with TRBJ1-1; no reliable D call. Trimming cost V 1 base and J 1 base, with 5 bases left between them. The CDR3 runs to 13 residues. Germline V gene data show CDR1 as SGHDT and CDR2 as YYEEEE. The CDR3 reads CASSLTPNTEAFF. The CDR3 coding sequence is TGTGCCAGCAGCTTGACACCGAACACTGAAGCTTTCTTT.

The CDR3 nucleotides read TGTGCCAGCAGTTTAGCAGGGTTCGAACAGCCCCAGCATTTT. Amino acids: CASSLAGFEQPQHF. V gene TRBV28 combines with J gene TRBJ1-5, with D possibly matching TRBD1 (5 bases). CDR3 length: 14 residues. CDR1 and CDR2 from the germline V gene are MDHEN and SYDVKM. V lost 2 bases and J 7 bases, leaving 12 bases between the germline ends.

The chain recombines TRBV27 with TRBJ1-1, with D possibly TRBD1 on 5 matching bases. Looked up from germline, CDR1 is MNHEY and CDR2 is SMNVEV (reference sequence). V was trimmed by 3 bases and J by 5 bases, leaving 13 bases between them. CDR3 length: 14 residues. CDR3: CASSFLGGGTEAFF. In DNA form, the CDR3 reads TGTGCCAGCAGTTTCCTCGGGGGTGGTACTGAAGCTTTCTTT.

The CDR3 coding sequence is TGTGCCAGCTCATGGGGACTAGCGGGAGCCACGAGCTCCTACAATGAGCAGTTCTTC. It yields the protein CASSWGLAGATSSYNEQFF. The chain is built from TRBV18 and TRBJ2-1; 14 bases are shared with TRBD2. The CDR3 is made up of 19 amino acids. With 5 bases clipped from V and 0 bases from J, the junction kept 9 bases outside the gene matches. The germline gives CDR1 KGHSH, CDR2 LQKENI.

The chain recombines TRBV5-1 with TRBJ1-3, with D hard to call. The V gene lost 5 bases and the J gene lost 4 bases, with 13 bases spanning the gap. The CDR3 extends over 14 amino acids. The germline gives CDR1 SGHRS, CDR2 YFSETQ. In DNA form, the CDR3 reads TGCGCCAGCAGTTCCGGGCTTAAGGGAAACACCATATATTTT. Protein: CASSSGLKGNTIYF.

This rearrangement joins TRBV4-3 to TRBJ1-1; the D gene is possibly TRBD1 (5 bases). CDR1 LGHNA and CDR2 YSLEER come from the germline V gene. The CDR3 contains 14 residues. V was trimmed by 3 bases and J by 5 bases, leaving 13 bases between them. Written as DNA, the CDR3 is TGCGCCAGCAGCCATGCCGGCGGGGGGACTGAAGCTTTCTTT. It specifies CASSHAGGGTEAFF.

V usage is TRBV19 and J usage is TRBJ1-5; 7 nucleotides match TRBD1. This CDR3 region has 23 residues. V lost 8 bases to trimming and J lost 0 bases; unmatched junction nucleotides: 31. Germline V gene lookup returns CDR1 LNHDA and CDR2 SQIVND (reference sequence). The CDR3 DNA follows: TGTGCCAGTCGAAGTATTCTGGCGAGGGGGGAGAACAGGGGATCAAGTAGCAATCAGCCCCAGCATTTT. As protein: CASRSILARGENRGSSSNQPQHF. Complete variable domain (other parts from reference TRBV19 and TRBJ1-5): DGGITQSPKYLFRKEGQNVTLSCEQNLNHDAMYWYRQDPGQGLRLIYYSQIVNDFQKGDIAEGYSVSREKKESFPLTVTSAQKNPTAFYLCASRSILARGENRGSSSNQPQHFGDGTRLSIL.

This chain connects TRBV7-3 to TRBJ2-1; possibly TRBD1 or TRBD2 for D (5 bases each). The CDR3 length is 13 residues. Germline CDR1 SGHTA, CDR2 FQGTGA. Between the trimmed V and J ends, which lost 5 bases and 5 bases, there was a span of 10 bases. The CDR3 region has the DNA TGTGCCAGCAGCAGGGACGGAGACAATGAGCAGTTCTTC. Amino acid sequence: CASSRDGDNEQFF.

Here the CDR3 reads CASSSLDGYTEAFF. The CDR3 DNA reads TGTGCCAGCAGTTCGTTGGACGGGTACACTGAAGCTTTCTTT. The chain uses TRBV6-5 and TRBJ1-1; D remains unclear. There are 14 residues in the CDR3. CDR1 is MNHEY, CDR2 SVGAGI, per germline. V was pared by 4 bases and J by 3 bases, with 12 bases between.

V is TRBV7-6 and J is TRBJ2-5, with TRBD2 matching over 9 bases. J lost 5 bases, V lost 1 base, and 8 bases had no gene match. CDR1 and CDR2 from the germline V gene are SGHVS and FNYEAQ. The CDR3 has 16 amino acids. The CDR3, as DNA: TGTGCCAGCAGCTTAGTGGGGACTAGCCGGCGGGAGACCCAGTACTTC. Amino acids: CASSLVGTSRRETQYF.

The chain links TRBV7-9 to TRBJ2-3, with TRBD2 matching 8 bases. V lost 5 bases, J lost 0 bases, and 13 bases stayed unmatched. This CDR3 is 18 amino acids long. Germline V gene sequence: CDR1 SEHNR, CDR2 FQNEAQ (reference sequence). This chain's CDR3 is CASSPTLTAGGSTDTQYF. For the CDR3, the DNA is TGTGCCAGCAGCCCTACCCTCACTGCGGGAGGCAGCACAGATACGCAGTATTTT.

The CDR3 here is CATQDGQGGFYEQYF. CDR3 bases: TGTGCCACCCAAGACGGACAGGGAGGATTCTACGAGCAGTACTTC. The chain combines TRBV24-1 with TRBJ2-7; 8 bases fit TRBD1. The CDR3 consists of 15 residues. V shed 9 bases, J shed 3 bases, and the junction held 12 bases outside the gene matches. Germline-derived CDR1 and CDR2 are KGHDR and SFDVKD.

V gene TRBV6-6 combines with J gene TRBJ1-4; D not certain. This CDR3 is 12 amino acids long. V gave up 7 bases and J gave up 2 bases, with 5 bases separating them. Germline assignment: CDR1 MNHNY and CDR2 SVGAGI (reference sequence). The CDR3 DNA is TGTGCCAGCACCTGGACTAATGAAAAACTGTTTTTT. Protein: CASTWTNEKLFF.

The J gene is TRBJ2-7, the V gene TRBV7-9, with D uncertain. The CDR3 spans 14 residues. Trimming removed 1 base from V and 4 bases from J, with 11 bases in between. The germline gives CDR1 SEHNR, CDR2 FQNEAQ (reference sequence). This chain's CDR3 is CASSLGSQRYEQYF. CDR3 bases: TGTGCCAGCAGCTTAGGTAGCCAAAGATACGAGCAGTACTTC. The variable domain in full, with the rest retrieved from reference TRBV7-9 and TRBJ2-7, is DTGVSQNPRHKITKRGQNVTFRCDPISEHNRLYWYRQTLGQGPEFLTYFQNEAQLEKSRLLSDRFSAERPKGSFSTLEIQRTEQGDSAMYLCASSLGSQRYEQYFGPGTRLTVT.

The chain has TRBV4-1 and TRBJ1-1; the D is unclear. There are 15 residues in the CDR3. V was shortened by 0 bases and J by 1 base, with 9 bases between the two germline ends. The germline CDR1 and CDR2 sequences are MGHRA and YSYEKL. CDR3 DNA sequence: TGCGCCAGCAGCCAAGAGATGGTGGCGAACACTGAAGCTTTCTTT. This gives the protein CASSQEMVANTEAFF.

The chain employs TRBV5-4 and TRBJ2-1, with 9 nucleotides matching TRBD2. This CDR3 has 15 residues. V was clipped by 4 bases and J by 0 bases; unmatched bases: 2. Germline V gene data show CDR1 as SGHNT and CDR2 as YYREEE (reference sequence). This chain's CDR3 is CASSVSGSSYNEQFF. The CDR3 DNA reads as TGTGCCAGCAGCGTTAGCGGGAGCTCCTACAATGAGCAGTTCTTC.

CDR3 nucleotide sequence: TGTGCCAGCAGCGGTTCGGACAGGGGAGATACGCAGTATTTT. It encodes CASSGSDRGDTQYF. This sequence joins TRBV3-1 (or the pseudogene TRBV3-2) and TRBJ2-3, with 9 bases that match TRBD1. Unmatched junction bases numbered 5, after V lost 5 bases and J lost 5 bases. Looked up from germline, CDR1 is LGHDT and CDR2 is YNNKEL (reference sequence). This CDR3 has 14 residues.

The chain has TRBV3-1 (or the pseudogene TRBV3-2) and TRBJ1-3; the D gene is possibly TRBD1 (5 bases). The CDR3 covers 19 residues. Between the trimmed V and J ends, which lost 2 bases and 0 bases, there was a span of 20 bases. The germline CDR1 and CDR2 sequences are LGHDT and YNNKEL (reference sequence). In DNA form, the CDR3 reads TGTGCCAGCAGCCAACAAGTCCCAGGGCGACTAAACTCTGGAAACACCATATATTTT. It encodes CASSQQVPGRLNSGNTIYF.

The table lists this clone with a count of one. J is TRBJ1-4 and V is TRBV2; maybe TRBD1 (6 bases). The CDR3 covers 15 residues. V dropped 3 bases and J dropped 8 bases, with 16 bases sitting between them. Germline CDR1 is SNHLY and CDR2 is FYNNEI. The CDR3 sequence: CASSDRGADVEKLFF. CDR3 coding DNA: TGTGCCAGCAGTGATAGGGGGGCCGACGTCGAAAAACTGTTTTTT.

The rearrangement links TRBV4-1 to TRBJ2-5; tentative D call: TRBD1 (5 bases). Trimming cost V 1 base and J 1 base, with 10 bases left between them. Germline values: CDR1 MGHRA, CDR2 YSYEKL. CDR3 size: 15 residues. Here the CDR3 reads CASSQAGHTQETQYF. The CDR3 region has the DNA TGCGCCAGCAGCCAAGCCGGACATACCCAAGAGACCCAGTACTTC.